Listed below are T cell receptor beta chains from one sample, sequenced in a study of cytomegalovirus exposure and HLA in healthy donors. This table comes from immunoSEQ multiplex PCR, and its TCRdb copy is limited to in-frame clones, with some not included. The sample has 150,000 to 200,000 clones, more than 75% seen once. Sequenced: PBMCs. These receptors all stem from a young man in good health and CMV-seronegative. Both conserved end residues are part of each CDR3. D genes are given only for firm matches. Expanded clones are given a class, and other clones once, few, many or no size at all.

abundance: -
v_gene: TRBV5-6
d_gene: TRBD1
j_gene: TRBJ2-2
CDR3nt: TGTGCCAGCAGCTTGGGACAGGGTACCGGGGAGCTGTTTTTT
CDR3aa: CASSLGQGTGELFF

abundance: -
v_gene: TRBV28
d_gene: TRBD1
j_gene: TRBJ1-4
CDR3nt: TGTGCCAGCAGTTCCCTACAGGGGGCTAATGAAAAACTGTTTTTT
CDR3aa: CASSSLQGANEKLFF

abundance: -
v_gene: TRBV29-1
d_gene: -
j_gene: TRBJ2-7
CDR3nt: TGCAGCGTCTTATCCCAGGAATCCTACGAGCAGTACTTC
CDR3aa: CSVLSQESYEQYF

abundance: -
v_gene: TRBV7-9
d_gene: -
j_gene: TRBJ1-4
CDR3nt: TGTGCCAGCAGCTTTTCCCCGCCCCGGGAAAAACTGTTTTTT
CDR3aa: CASSFSPPREKLFF

abundance: -
v_gene: TRBV7-9
d_gene: TRBD2
j_gene: TRBJ2-5
CDR3nt: TGTGCCAGCAGCCCTCGTTCCGGGAGCGGGAGCGGAGAGACCCAGTACTTC
CDR3aa: CASSPRSGSGSGETQYF

abundance: -
v_gene: TRBV15
d_gene: TRBD1
j_gene: TRBJ1-1
CDR3nt: TGTGCCACCAGCAGAGCGGACAGGGAGAACACTGAAGCTTTCTTT
CDR3aa: CATSRADRENTEAFF

abundance: -
v_gene: TRBV7-2
d_gene: TRBD2
j_gene: TRBJ2-3
CDR3nt: TGTGCCAGCAGCTTACTAAGCGGGAGTCCATTAGGCACAGATACGCAGTATTTT
CDR3aa: CASSLLSGSPLGTDTQYF

abundance: -
v_gene: TRBV4-2
d_gene: TRBD2
j_gene: TRBJ2-7
CDR3nt: TGTGCCAGCAGCCAACTGGGACTAGCGGGATCAGAGCAGTACTTC
CDR3aa: CASSQLGLAGSEQYF

abundance: -
v_gene: TRBV28
d_gene: TRBD1
j_gene: TRBJ1-5
CDR3nt: TGTGCCAGCAGTTTAGGGGCCCAACAGGGGTTCAATCAGCCCCAGCATTTT
CDR3aa: CASSLGAQQGFNQPQHF

abundance: -
v_gene: TRBV27
d_gene: -
j_gene: TRBJ2-1
CDR3nt: TGTGCCAGCAGTTTCGGGGGTGAGCAGTTCTTC
CDR3aa: CASSFGGEQFF

abundance: -
v_gene: TRBV27
d_gene: -
j_gene: TRBJ1-6
CDR3nt: TGTGCCAGCAGTCCCCAGGCAGGCGTAAATTCACCCCTCCACTTT
CDR3aa: CASSPQAGVNSPLHF

abundance: -
v_gene: TRBV19
d_gene: -
j_gene: TRBJ1-5
CDR3nt: TGTGCCAGTAGGCTCGGACAGAGCTATAGCAATCAGCCCCAGCATTTT
CDR3aa: CASRLGQSYSNQPQHF

abundance: -
v_gene: TRBV6-5
d_gene: TRBD1
j_gene: TRBJ2-2
CDR3nt: TGTGCCAGCAGTTACTCGGGACAGGGAGGCACCGGGGAGCTGTTTTTT
CDR3aa: CASSYSGQGGTGELFF

abundance: -
v_gene: TRBV7-2
d_gene: -
j_gene: TRBJ2-1
CDR3nt: TGTGCCAGCAGCTTAGTTGGAACTCGGAGCTCCTACAATGAGCAGTTCTTC
CDR3aa: CASSLVGTRSSYNEQFF

abundance: -
v_gene: TRBV6-5
d_gene: -
j_gene: TRBJ2-2
CDR3nt: TGTGCCAGCAAGGACTATGATTACACCGGGGAGCTGTTTTTT
CDR3aa: CASKDYDYTGELFF

abundance: -
v_gene: TRBV30
d_gene: TRBD2
j_gene: TRBJ2-1
CDR3nt: TGTGCCTGGAGTCGTCTGACTAGCGGGGGGAACAATGAGCAGTTCTTC
CDR3aa: CAWSRLTSGGNNEQFF

abundance: -
v_gene: TRBV5-6
d_gene: -
j_gene: TRBJ2-7
CDR3nt: TGTGCCAGCAGCCCCCAGGGCCCCTACGAGCAGTACTTC
CDR3aa: CASSPQGPYEQYF

abundance: -
v_gene: TRBV28
d_gene: -
j_gene: TRBJ1-4
CDR3nt: TGTGCCAGCAGCCGCGACATCCCTGAAAAACTGTTTTTT
CDR3aa: CASSRDIPEKLFF

abundance: -
v_gene: TRBV28
d_gene: -
j_gene: TRBJ2-2
CDR3nt: TGTGCCAGCAGTTTCGAGAAAGCGCTGTTTTTT
CDR3aa: CASSFEKALFF

abundance: -
v_gene: TRBV10-1
d_gene: -
j_gene: TRBJ2-1
CDR3nt: TGCGCCAGCAGTGGATCGGGTATATTGGGGGGGCCCTCTCACAATGAGCAGTTCTTC
CDR3aa: CASSGSGILGGPSHNEQFF

abundance: -
v_gene: TRBV5-1
d_gene: -
j_gene: TRBJ1-1
CDR3nt: TGCGCCAGCAGCTTCTCAGAACAGGGTCAAGCTTTCTTT
CDR3aa: CASSFSEQGQAFF

abundance: -
v_gene: TRBV28
d_gene: TRBD2
j_gene: TRBJ2-3
CDR3nt: TGTGCCAGCAGTTTACCTAGCGGGAGAGGAGATACGCAGTATTTT
CDR3aa: CASSLPSGRGDTQYF

abundance: -
v_gene: TRBV2
d_gene: TRBD2
j_gene: TRBJ2-2
CDR3nt: TGTGCCAGCAGTGATCTAGCGGGAGAGAGCACCGGGGAGCTGTTTTTT
CDR3aa: CASSDLAGESTGELFF

abundance: -
v_gene: TRBV19
d_gene: -
j_gene: TRBJ1-5
CDR3nt: TGTGCCAGCACTAATTACGGGGGTGCCAATCAGCCCCAGCATTTT
CDR3aa: CASTNYGGANQPQHF

abundance: -
v_gene: TRBV19
d_gene: TRBD2
j_gene: TRBJ2-1
CDR3nt: TGTGCCAGTAGTGGCGGGACTAGACCACATGAGCAGTTCTTC
CDR3aa: CASSGGTRPHEQFF

abundance: -
v_gene: TRBV5-1
d_gene: -
j_gene: TRBJ2-5
CDR3nt: TGCGCCAGCAGCTTGGAGCGCCAGGGGTCGGAGACCCAGTACTTC
CDR3aa: CASSLERQGSETQYF

abundance: -
v_gene: TRBV2
d_gene: TRBD1
j_gene: TRBJ1-5
CDR3nt: TGTGCCAGCAGTCGGGACAGAAGCAATCAGCCCCAGCATTTT
CDR3aa: CASSRDRSNQPQHF

abundance: -
v_gene: TRBV4-1
d_gene: -
j_gene: TRBJ1-4
CDR3nt: TGCGCCAGCAGCCACACAAGAATCGGGTTCGAAAAACTGTTTTTT
CDR3aa: CASSHTRIGFEKLFF

abundance: few
v_gene: TRBV7-9
d_gene: -
j_gene: TRBJ1-2
CDR3nt: TGTGCCAGCAGCCCAAGGGGGTCCGGGGATGGCTACACCTTC
CDR3aa: CASSPRGSGDGYTF

abundance: once
v_gene: TRBV5-8
d_gene: -
j_gene: TRBJ2-2
CDR3nt: TGTGCCAGCAGCTTGCGAGTGAACACCGGGGAGCTGTTTTTT
CDR3aa: CASSLRVNTGELFF

abundance: -
v_gene: TRBV7-2
d_gene: -
j_gene: TRBJ1-5
CDR3nt: TGTGCCAGCAGCCGTTCTCCCGATCAGCCCCAGCATTTT
CDR3aa: CASSRSPDQPQHF

abundance: -
v_gene: TRBV27
d_gene: -
j_gene: TRBJ2-3
CDR3nt: TGTGCCAGCAGTTTATGGGGCAGGGGGACTCGGCGGGAGGATCTAGATACGCAGTATTTT
CDR3aa: CASSLWGRGTRREDLDTQYF

abundance: -
v_gene: TRBV2
d_gene: -
j_gene: TRBJ2-3
CDR3nt: TGTGCCAGCAGTGTTGGGAGACTCCAAACAGATACGCAGTATTTT
CDR3aa: CASSVGRLQTDTQYF

abundance: few
v_gene: TRBV9
d_gene: -
j_gene: TRBJ2-3
CDR3nt: TGTGCCAGCAGCGGAGCCTACACAGATACGCAGTATTTT
CDR3aa: CASSGAYTDTQYF

abundance: -
v_gene: TRBV19
d_gene: -
j_gene: TRBJ2-2
CDR3nt: TGTGCCAGTAACTTGAACACCGGGGAGCTGTTTTTT
CDR3aa: CASNLNTGELFF

abundance: -
v_gene: TRBV5-4
d_gene: TRBD1
j_gene: TRBJ2-7
CDR3nt: TGTGCCAGCAGCCGGACAGGGGGAAGTTCCTACGAGCAGTACTTC
CDR3aa: CASSRTGGSSYEQYF

abundance: -
v_gene: TRBV19
d_gene: TRBD1
j_gene: TRBJ2-2
CDR3nt: TGTGCCAGTAGCCACCGGGACAGGGTCTTCGGGGAGCTGTTTTTT
CDR3aa: CASSHRDRVFGELFF

abundance: -
v_gene: TRBV29-1
d_gene: TRBD1
j_gene: TRBJ1-2
CDR3nt: TGCAGCGTTGAAGAGAGAGGGACAGGTGATGGCTACACCTTC
CDR3aa: CSVEERGTGDGYTF

abundance: -
v_gene: TRBV6-6
d_gene: -
j_gene: TRBJ1-5
CDR3nt: TGTGCCAGCACCCGACGAGCCGCGGATAATCAGCCCCAGCATTTT
CDR3aa: CASTRRAADNQPQHF

abundance: -
v_gene: TRBV5-4
d_gene: -
j_gene: TRBJ1-1
CDR3nt: TGTGCCAGCAGCCTGGGCGGGGGGAACACTGAAGCTTTCTTT
CDR3aa: CASSLGGGNTEAFF

abundance: -
v_gene: TRBV18
d_gene: TRBD1
j_gene: TRBJ1-1
CDR3nt: TGTGCCAGCTCATCACAGGGGGCGTTTACTGAAGCTTTCTTT
CDR3aa: CASSSQGAFTEAFF

abundance: -
v_gene: TRBV6-5
d_gene: TRBD1
j_gene: TRBJ1-1
CDR3nt: TGTGCCAGCAGTGGGGACAGGGGGAACACTGAAGCTTTCTTT
CDR3aa: CASSGDRGNTEAFF